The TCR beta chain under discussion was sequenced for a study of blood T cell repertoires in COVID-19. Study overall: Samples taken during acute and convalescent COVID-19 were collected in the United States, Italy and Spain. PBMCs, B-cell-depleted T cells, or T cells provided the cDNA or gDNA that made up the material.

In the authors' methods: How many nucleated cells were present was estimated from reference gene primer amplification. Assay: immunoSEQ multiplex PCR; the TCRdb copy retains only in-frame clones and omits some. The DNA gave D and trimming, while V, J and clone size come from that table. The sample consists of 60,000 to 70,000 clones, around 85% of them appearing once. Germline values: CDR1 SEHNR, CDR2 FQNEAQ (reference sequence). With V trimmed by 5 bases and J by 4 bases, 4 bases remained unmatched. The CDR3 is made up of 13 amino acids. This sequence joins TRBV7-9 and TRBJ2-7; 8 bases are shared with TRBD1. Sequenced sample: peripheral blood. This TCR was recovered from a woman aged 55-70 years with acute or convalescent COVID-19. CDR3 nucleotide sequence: TGTGCCAGCAGCCCCCGGACAGGGTACGAGCAGTACTTC. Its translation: CASSPRTGYEQYF.